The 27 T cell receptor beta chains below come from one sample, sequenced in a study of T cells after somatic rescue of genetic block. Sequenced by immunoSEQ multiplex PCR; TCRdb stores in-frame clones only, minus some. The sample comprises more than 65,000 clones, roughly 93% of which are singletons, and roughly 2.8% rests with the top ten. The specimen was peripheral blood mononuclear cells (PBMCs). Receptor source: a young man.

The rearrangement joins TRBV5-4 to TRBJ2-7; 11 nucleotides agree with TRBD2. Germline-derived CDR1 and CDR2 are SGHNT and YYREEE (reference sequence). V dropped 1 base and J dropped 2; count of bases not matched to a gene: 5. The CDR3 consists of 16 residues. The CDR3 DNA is TGTGCCAGCAGCTTGTCCTCACTAGCGGGAGCCTACGAGCAGTACTTC. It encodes CASSLSSLAGAYEQYF.

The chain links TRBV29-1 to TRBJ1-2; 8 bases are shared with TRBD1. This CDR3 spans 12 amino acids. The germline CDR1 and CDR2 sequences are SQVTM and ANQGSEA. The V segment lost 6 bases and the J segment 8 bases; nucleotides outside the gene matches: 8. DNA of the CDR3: TGCAGCGTCCAGGCCAGGGGGCGAGGCTACACCTTC. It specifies CSVQARGRGYTF.

CDR3 region: CASARDRDQDSPLHF. Written as DNA, the CDR3 is TGTGCCAGCGCCCGGGACAGGGACCAAGATTCACCCCTCCACTTT. The rearrangement joins TRBV6-5 to TRBJ1-6; the match to TRBD1 covers 9 bases. Germline CDR1 and CDR2: MNHEY and SVGAGI. The CDR3 is 15 amino acids. V gave up 8 bases and J gave up 8 bases; unmatched junction bases: 10.

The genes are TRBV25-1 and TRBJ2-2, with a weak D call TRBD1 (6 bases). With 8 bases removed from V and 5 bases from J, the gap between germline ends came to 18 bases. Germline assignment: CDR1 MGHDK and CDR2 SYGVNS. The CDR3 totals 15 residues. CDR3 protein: CASGLTGSRTGELFF. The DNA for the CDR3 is TGTGCCAGCGGCCTGACAGGCTCGAGGACCGGGGAGCTGTTTTTT.

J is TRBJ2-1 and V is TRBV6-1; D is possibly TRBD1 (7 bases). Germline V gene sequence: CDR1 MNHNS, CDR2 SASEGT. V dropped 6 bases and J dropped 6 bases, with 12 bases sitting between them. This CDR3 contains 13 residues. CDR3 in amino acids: CASRHRGGNEQFF. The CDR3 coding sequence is TGTGCCAGCAGGCACAGGGGAGGCAATGAGCAGTTCTTC.

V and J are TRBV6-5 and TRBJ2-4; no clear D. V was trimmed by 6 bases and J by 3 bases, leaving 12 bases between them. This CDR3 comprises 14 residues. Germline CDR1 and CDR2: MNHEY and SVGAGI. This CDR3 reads CASRDTGHKNIQYF. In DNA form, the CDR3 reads TGTGCCAGCAGAGACACCGGGCACAAAAACATTCAGTACTTC.

The CDR3 DNA sequence: TGTGCCTTGGCCGGGACAGCCGACAATGAGCAGTTCTTC. This codes for CALAGTADNEQFF. The chain combines TRBV10-3 with TRBJ2-1; 7 bases fit TRBD1. Germline CDR1 is ENHRY and CDR2 is SYGVKD. Losses at the gene ends were 11 bases for V and 5 bases for J; bases not matched to a gene: 9. The CDR3 extends over 13 amino acids.

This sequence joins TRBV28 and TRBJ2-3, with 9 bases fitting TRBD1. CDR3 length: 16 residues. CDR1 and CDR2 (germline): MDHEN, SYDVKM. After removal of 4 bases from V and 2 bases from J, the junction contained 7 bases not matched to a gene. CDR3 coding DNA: TGTGCCAGCAGTTCTCGAGGACAGGGGCCCACAGATACGCAGTATTTT. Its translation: CASSSRGQGPTDTQYF.

This CDR3 reads CASSIGGGYEQYF. DNA for the CDR3: TGTGCCAGTAGTATCGGGGGGGGCTACGAGCAGTACTTC. The chain joins TRBV19 to TRBJ2-7, with 8 bases that match TRBD2. Germline CDR1 reads LNHDA; CDR2 reads SQIVND (reference sequence). J gave up 3 bases and V 3 bases, and 1 base lay outside the gene matches. The CDR3 extends over 13 amino acids. The entire variable domain, with the rest obtained from reference TRBV19 and TRBJ2-7, is as follows: DGGITQSPKYLFRKEGQNVTLSCEQNLNHDAMYWYRQDPGQGLRLIYYSQIVNDFQKGDIAEGYSVSREKKESFPLTVTSAQKNPTAFYLCASSIGGGYEQYFGPGTRLTVT.

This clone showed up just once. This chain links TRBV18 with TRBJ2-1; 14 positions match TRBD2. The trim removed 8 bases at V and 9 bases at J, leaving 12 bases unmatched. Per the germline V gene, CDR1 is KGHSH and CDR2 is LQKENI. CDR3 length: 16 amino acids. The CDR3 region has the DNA TGTGCCAGCACCCGATGGGGGACTAGCGGGAGTGGTGAGCAGTTCTTC. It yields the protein CASTRWGTSGSGEQFF.

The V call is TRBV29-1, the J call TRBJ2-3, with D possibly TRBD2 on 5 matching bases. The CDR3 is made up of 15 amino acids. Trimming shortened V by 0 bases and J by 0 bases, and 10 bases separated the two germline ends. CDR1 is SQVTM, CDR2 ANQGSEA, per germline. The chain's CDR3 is CSVEDSGGSTDTQYF. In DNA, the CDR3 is TGCAGCGTTGAAGATTCCGGCGGGAGCACAGATACGCAGTATTTT.

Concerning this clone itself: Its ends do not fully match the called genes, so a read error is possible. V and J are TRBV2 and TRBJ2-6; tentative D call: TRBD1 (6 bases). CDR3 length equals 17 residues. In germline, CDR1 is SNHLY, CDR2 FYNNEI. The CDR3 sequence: CASSTSTGPSWANVLTF. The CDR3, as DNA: TGTGCCAGCAGTACTTCCACAGGGCCCTCTTGGGCCAACGTCCTGACTTTC.

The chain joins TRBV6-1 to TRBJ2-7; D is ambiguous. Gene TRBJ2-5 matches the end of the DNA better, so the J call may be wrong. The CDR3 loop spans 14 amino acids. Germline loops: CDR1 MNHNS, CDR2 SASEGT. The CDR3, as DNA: TGTGCCAGCAGTGAAGTGAAGGAACAAGAGACCCAGTACTTC. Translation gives CASSEVKEQETQYF.

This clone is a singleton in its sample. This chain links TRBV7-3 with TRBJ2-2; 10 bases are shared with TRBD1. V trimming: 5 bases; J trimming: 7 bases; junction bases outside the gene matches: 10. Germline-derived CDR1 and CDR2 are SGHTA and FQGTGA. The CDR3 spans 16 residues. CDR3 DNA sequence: TGTGCCAGCAGCGGCACGGGACAGGGGATGGGCGGGGAGCTGTTTTTT. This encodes CASSGTGQGMGGELFF.

The CDR3 DNA reads TGTGCCAGCAGTGAAGCGCAAGACGGGTACAATGAGCAGTTCTTC. This translates into CASSEAQDGYNEQFF. The chain is built from TRBV6-1 and TRBJ2-1; no clear D gene. V was trimmed by 0 bases and J by 4 bases, leaving 10 bases between them. Germline CDR1 MNHNS, CDR2 SASEGT. This CDR3 has 15 residues.

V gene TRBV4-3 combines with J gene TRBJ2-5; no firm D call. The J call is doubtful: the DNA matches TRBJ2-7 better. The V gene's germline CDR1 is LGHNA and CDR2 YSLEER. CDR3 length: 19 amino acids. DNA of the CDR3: TGCGCCAGCAGCCAAGATCTCGGCAGGACGTCCCCCACCTTCTACGAGCAGTACTTC. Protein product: CASSQDLGRTSPTFYEQYF.

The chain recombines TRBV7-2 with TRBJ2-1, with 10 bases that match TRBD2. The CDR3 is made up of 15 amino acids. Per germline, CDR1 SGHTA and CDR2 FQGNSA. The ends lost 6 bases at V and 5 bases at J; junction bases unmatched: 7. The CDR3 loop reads CASSFRTSGNNEQFF. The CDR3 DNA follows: TGTGCCAGCAGTTTCAGGACTAGCGGTAACAATGAGCAGTTCTTC. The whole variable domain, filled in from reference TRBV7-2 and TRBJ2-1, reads GAGVSQSPSNKVTEKGKDVELRCDPISGHTALYWYRQSLGQGLEFLIYFQGNSAPDKSGLPSDRFSAERTGGSVSTLTIQRTQQEDSAVYLCASSFRTSGNNEQFFGPGTRLTVL.

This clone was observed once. CDR3 amino acids: CASSPGTSGRGYNEQFF. The CDR3 region has the DNA TGCGCCAGCAGCCCCGGGACTAGCGGGAGAGGGTACAATGAGCAGTTCTTC. V and J are TRBV5-1 and TRBJ2-1; 14 nucleotides align to TRBD2. In germline, CDR1 is SGHRS, CDR2 YFSETQ. The CDR3 is 17 residues long. With V trimmed by 4 bases and J by 4 bases, 7 bases remained unmatched.

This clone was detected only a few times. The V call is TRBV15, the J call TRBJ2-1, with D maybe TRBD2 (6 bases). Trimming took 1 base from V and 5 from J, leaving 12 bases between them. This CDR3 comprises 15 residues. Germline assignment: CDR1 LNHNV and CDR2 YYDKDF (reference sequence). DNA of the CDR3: TGTGCCACCAGCAGAGGGAGGGAGACAAACAATGAGCAGTTCTTC. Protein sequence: CATSRGRETNNEQFF.

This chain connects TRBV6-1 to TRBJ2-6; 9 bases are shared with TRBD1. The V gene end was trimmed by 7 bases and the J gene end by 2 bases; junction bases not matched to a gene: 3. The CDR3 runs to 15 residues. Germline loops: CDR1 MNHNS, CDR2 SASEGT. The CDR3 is CASNRQGAGANVLTF. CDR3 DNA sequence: TGTGCCAGCAATAGACAGGGGGCTGGGGCCAACGTCCTGACTTTC.

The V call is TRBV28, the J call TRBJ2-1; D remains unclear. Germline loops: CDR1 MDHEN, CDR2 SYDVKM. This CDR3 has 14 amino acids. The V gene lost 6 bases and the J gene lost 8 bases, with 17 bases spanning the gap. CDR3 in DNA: TGTGCCAGCAGCTTCGACGTAGCCCCCGATGAGCAGTTCTTC. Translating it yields CASSFDVAPDEQFF.

The CDR3 loop reads CASSTMDRTTDTQYF. The CDR3 DNA follows: TGTGCCAGCAGTACAATGGACAGAACCACAGATACGCAGTATTTT. The gene calls are TRBV27 and TRBJ2-3, with D possibly being TRBD1 (6 bases). Deletions cut 5 bases from V and 2 bases from J, with 14 bases between. Per germline, CDR1 MNHEY and CDR2 SMNVEV (reference sequence). The length of the CDR3 is 15 residues.

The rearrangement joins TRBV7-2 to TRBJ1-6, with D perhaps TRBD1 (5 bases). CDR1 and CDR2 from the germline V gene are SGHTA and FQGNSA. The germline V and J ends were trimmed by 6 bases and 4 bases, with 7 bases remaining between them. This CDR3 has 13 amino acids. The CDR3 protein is CASRTAYNSPLHF. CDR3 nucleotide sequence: TGTGCCAGCAGGACAGCTTATAATTCACCCCTCCACTTT.

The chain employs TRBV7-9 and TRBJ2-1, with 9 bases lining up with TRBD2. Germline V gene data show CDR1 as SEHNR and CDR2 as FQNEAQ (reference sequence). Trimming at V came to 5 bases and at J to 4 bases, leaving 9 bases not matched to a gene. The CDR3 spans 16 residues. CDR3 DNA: TGTGCCAGCAGCCGTATCATAGCGGGAGCGTACAATGAGCAGTTCTTC. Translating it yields CASSRIIAGAYNEQFF.

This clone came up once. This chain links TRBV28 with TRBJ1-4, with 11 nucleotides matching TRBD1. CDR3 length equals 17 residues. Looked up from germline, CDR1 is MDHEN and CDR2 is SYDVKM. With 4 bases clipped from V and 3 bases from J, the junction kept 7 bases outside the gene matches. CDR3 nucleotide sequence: TGTGCCAGCAGTTGGTGGGACAGGGGGTCCGCTAATGAAAAACTGTTTTTT. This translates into CASSWWDRGSANEKLFF. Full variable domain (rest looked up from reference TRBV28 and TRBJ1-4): DVKVTQSSRYLVKRTGEKVFLECVQDMDHENMFWYRQDPGLGLRLIYFSYDVKMKEKGDIPEGYSVSREKKERFSLILESASTNQTSMYLCASSWWDRGSANEKLFFGSGTQLSVL.

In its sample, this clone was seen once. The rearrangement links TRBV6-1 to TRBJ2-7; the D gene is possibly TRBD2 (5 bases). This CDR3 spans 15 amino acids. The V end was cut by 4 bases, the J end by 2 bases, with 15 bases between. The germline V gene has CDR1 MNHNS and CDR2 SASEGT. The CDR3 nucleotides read TGTGCCAGCAGTGTGTATTCGGGAACAACCTACGAGCAGTACTTC. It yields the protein CASSVYSGTTYEQYF.

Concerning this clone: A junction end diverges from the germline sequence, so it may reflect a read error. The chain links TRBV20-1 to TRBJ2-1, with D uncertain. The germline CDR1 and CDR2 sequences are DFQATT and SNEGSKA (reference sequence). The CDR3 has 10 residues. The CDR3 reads CSANWNEQFF. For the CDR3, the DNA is TGCAGCGCTAACTGGAATGAGCAGTTCTTC.